The present T cell receptor beta chain was sequenced within a study of cytomegalovirus exposure and HLA in healthy donors. About the research overall: Unique TCRs from HLA-typed donors, roughly 87 million of them, were held in an early data release.

The V end was cut by 1 base, the J end by 0 bases, with 7 bases between. Germline V gene lookup returns CDR1 SGHAT and CDR2 FQNNGV. CDR3 length: 16 residues. Study results and caveats: Earlier results showed most TCR beta V segments being productive about 87% or about 30% of the time. The majority of CMV-associated TCR beta chains were reported as apparently HLA-restricted in a later analysis.

Details on this clone: Antigen: not known.

The PCR contained 60 Vbeta and 13 Jbeta primers. Measured with immunoSEQ multiplex PCR; TCRdb has only the in-frame clones, and not every one. The profile covers around 150,000 clones, with about four fifths appearing a single time and approximately 4.8% taken by the ten largest. The specimen sequenced was PBMCs. This sequence joins TRBV11-2 and TRBJ2-6; D not certain. The receptor's source is a man aged 25 to 40 in good health. DNA for the CDR3: TGTGCCAGCAGCTTAGTGGCGGTCTCTGGGGCCAACGTCCTGACTTTC. It codes for CASSLVAVSGANVLTF.